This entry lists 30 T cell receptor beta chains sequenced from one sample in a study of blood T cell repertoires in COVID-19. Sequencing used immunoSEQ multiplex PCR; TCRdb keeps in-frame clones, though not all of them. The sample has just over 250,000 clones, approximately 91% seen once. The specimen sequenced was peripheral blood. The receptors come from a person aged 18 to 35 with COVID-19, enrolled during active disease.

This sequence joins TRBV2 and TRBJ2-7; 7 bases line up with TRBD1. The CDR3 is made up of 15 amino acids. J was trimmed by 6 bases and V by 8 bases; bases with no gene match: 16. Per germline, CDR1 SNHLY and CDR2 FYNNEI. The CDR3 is CASQSLLTGSSEQYF. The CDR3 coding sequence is TGTGCCAGCCAATCCCTATTGACAGGGAGTAGCGAGCAGTACTTC.

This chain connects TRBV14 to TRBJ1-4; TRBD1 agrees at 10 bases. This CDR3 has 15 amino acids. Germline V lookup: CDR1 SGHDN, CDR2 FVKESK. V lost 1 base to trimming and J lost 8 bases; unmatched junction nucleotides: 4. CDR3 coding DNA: TGTGCCAGCAGCCAAGGGACAGGGGGAAGAGAAAAACTGTTTTTT. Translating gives CASSQGTGGREKLFF. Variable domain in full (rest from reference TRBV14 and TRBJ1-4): EAGVTQFPSHSVIEKGQTVTLRCDPISGHDNLYWYRRVMGKEIKFLLHFVKESKQDESGMPNNRFLAERTGGTYSTLKVQPAELEDSGVYFCASSQGTGGREKLFFGSGTQLSVL.

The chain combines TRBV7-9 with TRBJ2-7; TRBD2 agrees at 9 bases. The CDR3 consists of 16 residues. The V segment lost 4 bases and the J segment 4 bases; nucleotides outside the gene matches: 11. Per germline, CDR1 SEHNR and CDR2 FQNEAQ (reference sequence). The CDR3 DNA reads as TGTGCCAGCAGCTCCGAGTCAGCGGGAGGCCGTTACGAGCAGTACTTC. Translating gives CASSSESAGGRYEQYF.

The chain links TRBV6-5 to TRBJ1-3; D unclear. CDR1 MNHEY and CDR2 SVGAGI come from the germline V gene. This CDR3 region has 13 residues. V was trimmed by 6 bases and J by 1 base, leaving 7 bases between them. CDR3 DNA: TGTGCCAGCAGACCAGGATCTGGAAACACCATATATTTT. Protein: CASRPGSGNTIYF.

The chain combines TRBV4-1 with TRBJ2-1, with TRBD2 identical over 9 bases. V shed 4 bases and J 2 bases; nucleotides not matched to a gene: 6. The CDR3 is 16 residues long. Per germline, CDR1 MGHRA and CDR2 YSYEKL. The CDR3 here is CASSPYSGSPYNEQFF. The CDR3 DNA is TGCGCCAGCAGCCCCTATAGCGGGAGCCCCTACAATGAGCAGTTCTTC.

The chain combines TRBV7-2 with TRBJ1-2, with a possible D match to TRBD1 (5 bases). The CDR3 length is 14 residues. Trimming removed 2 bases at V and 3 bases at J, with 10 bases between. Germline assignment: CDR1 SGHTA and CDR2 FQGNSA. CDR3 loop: CASSLQGTHYGYTF. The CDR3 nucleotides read TGTGCCAGCAGCTTACAGGGAACCCACTATGGCTACACCTTC.

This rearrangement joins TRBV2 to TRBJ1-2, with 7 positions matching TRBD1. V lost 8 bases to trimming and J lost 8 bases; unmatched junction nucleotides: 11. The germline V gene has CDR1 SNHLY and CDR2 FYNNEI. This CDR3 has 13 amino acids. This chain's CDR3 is CASARGQGLGYTF. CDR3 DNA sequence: TGTGCCAGCGCGAGGGGGCAGGGCCTCGGCTACACCTTC.

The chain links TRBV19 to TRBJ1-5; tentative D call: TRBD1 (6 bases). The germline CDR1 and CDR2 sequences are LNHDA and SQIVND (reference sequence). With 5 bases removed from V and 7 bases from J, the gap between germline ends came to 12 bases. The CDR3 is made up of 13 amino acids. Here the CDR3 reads CASSAARGQPQHF. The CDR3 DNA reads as TGTGCCAGTAGTGCAGCCAGGGGACAGCCCCAGCATTTT.

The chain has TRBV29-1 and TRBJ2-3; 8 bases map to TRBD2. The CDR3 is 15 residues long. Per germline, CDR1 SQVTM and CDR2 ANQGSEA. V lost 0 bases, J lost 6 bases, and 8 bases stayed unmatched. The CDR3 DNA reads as TGCAGCGTTGAAGATCGAAGCGGGAGAGTCGATACGCAGTATTTT. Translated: CSVEDRSGRVDTQYF.

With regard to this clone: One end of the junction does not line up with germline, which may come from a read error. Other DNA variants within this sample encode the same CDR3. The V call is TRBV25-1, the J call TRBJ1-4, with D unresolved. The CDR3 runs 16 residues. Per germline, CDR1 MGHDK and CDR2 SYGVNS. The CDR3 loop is CASSEQRVATNEKLFF. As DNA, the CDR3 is TGTGCCAGCAGTGAGCAGAGGGTGGCAACTAATGAAAAACTATTTTTT.

The CDR3 DNA follows: TGTGCCATCAGTGAGTCGGGGCCCGTAAATCAGCCCCAGCATTTT. As protein: CAISESGPVNQPQHF. This chain links TRBV10-3 with TRBJ1-5; the D gene is possibly TRBD1 (5 bases). Trimming shortened V by 0 bases and J by 4 bases, and 10 bases separated the two germline ends. The germline V gene has CDR1 ENHRY and CDR2 SYGVKD. The CDR3 is 15 residues long.

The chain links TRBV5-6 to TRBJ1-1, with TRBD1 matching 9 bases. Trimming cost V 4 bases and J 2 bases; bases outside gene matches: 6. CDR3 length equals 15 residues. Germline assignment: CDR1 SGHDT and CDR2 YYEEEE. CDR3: CASSPGTGFNTEAFF. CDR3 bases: TGTGCCAGCAGCCCCGGGACAGGGTTTAACACTGAAGCTTTCTTT.

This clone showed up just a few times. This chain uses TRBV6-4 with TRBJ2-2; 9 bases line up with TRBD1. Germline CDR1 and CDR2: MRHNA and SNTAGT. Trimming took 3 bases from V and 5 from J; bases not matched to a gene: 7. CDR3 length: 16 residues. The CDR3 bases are TGTGCCAGCAGTGAAACTCCGGGACAGGGTACCGGGGAGCTGTTTTTT. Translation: CASSETPGQGTGELFF.

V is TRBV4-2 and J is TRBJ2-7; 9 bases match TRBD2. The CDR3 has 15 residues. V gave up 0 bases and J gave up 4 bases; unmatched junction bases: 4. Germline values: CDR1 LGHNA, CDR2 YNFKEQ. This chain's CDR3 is CASSQDRSGGYEQYF. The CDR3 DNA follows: TGTGCCAGCAGCCAAGATAGGAGCGGGGGGTACGAGCAGTACTTC.

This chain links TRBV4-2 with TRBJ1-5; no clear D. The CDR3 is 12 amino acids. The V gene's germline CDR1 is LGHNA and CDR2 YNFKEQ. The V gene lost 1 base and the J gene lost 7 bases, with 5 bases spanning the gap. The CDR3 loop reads CASSQGEQPQHF. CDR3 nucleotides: TGTGCCAGCAGCCAAGGTGAGCAGCCCCAGCATTTT.

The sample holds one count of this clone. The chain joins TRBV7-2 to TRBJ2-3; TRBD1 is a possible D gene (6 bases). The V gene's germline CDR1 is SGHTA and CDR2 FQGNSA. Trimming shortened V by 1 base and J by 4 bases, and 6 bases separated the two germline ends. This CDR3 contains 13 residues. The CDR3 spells CASSLDRADTQYF. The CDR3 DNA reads TGTGCCAGCAGCTTAGACAGGGCAGATACGCAGTATTTT.

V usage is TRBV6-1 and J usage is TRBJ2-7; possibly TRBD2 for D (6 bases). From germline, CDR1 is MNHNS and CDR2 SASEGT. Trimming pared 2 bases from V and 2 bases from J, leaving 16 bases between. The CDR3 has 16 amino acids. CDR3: CASSELGGFGAYEQYF. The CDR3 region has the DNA TGTGCCAGCAGTGAATTGGGAGGCTTCGGGGCCTACGAGCAGTACTTC.

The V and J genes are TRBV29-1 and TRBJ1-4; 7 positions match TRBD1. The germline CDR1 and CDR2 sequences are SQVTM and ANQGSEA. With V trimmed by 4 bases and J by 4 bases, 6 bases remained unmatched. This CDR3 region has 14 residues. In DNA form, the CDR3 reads TGCAGCGTTGGACAGGGAGACAGTAATGAAAAACTGTTTTTT. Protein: CSVGQGDSNEKLFF.

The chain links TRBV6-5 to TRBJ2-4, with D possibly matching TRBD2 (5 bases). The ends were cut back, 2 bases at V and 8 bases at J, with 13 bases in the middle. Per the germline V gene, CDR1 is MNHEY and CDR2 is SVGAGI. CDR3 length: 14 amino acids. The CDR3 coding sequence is TGTGCCAGCAGTTACAACGGGGTGGAACACATTCAGTACTTC. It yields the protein CASSYNGVEHIQYF.

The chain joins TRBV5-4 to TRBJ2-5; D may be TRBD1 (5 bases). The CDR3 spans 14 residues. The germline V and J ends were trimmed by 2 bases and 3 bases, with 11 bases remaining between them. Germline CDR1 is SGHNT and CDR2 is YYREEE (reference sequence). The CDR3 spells CASSFIDRKETQYF. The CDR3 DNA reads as TGTGCCAGCAGCTTCATAGACAGAAAAGAGACCCAGTACTTC.

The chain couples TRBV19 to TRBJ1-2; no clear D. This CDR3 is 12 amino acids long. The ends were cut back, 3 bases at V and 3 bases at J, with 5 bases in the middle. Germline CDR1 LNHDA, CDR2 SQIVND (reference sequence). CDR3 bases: TGTGCCAGTAGTATTGCGGACTATGGCTACACCTTC. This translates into CASSIADYGYTF.

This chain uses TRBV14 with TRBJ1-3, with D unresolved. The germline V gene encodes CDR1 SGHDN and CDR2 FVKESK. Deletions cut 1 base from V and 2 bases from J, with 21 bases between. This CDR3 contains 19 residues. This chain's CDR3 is CASSQASFGWEVAGNTIYF. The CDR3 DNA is TGTGCCAGCAGCCAAGCAAGCTTTGGCTGGGAGGTGGCTGGAAACACCATATATTTT. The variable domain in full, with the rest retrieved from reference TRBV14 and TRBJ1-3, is EAGVTQFPSHSVIEKGQTVTLRCDPISGHDNLYWYRRVMGKEIKFLLHFVKESKQDESGMPNNRFLAERTGGTYSTLKVQPAELEDSGVYFCASSQASFGWEVAGNTIYFGEGSWLTVV.

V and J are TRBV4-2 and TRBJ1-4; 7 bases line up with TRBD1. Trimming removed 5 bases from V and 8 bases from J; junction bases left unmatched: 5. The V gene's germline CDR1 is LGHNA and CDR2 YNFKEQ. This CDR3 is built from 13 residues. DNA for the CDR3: TGTGCCAGCAGCACGGGGACAGCCGAAAAACTGTTTTTT. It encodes CASSTGTAEKLFF.

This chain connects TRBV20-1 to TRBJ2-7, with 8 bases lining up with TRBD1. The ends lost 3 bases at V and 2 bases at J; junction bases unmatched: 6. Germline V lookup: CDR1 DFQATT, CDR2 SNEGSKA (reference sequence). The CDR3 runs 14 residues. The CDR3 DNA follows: TGCAGTGCTAGTCCGGACAGGGACCCCTACGAGCAGTACTTC. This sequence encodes CSASPDRDPYEQYF.

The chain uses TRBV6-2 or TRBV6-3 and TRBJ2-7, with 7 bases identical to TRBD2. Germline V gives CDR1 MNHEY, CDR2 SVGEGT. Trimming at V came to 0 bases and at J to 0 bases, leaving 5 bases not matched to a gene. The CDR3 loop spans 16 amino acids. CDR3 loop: CASSYSREASSYEQYF. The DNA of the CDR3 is TGTGCCAGCAGTTACTCTCGGGAGGCATCCTCCTACGAGCAGTACTTC.

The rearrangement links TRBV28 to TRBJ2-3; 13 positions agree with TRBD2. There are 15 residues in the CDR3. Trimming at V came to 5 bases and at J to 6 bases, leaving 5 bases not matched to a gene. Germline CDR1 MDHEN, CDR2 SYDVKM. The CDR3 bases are TGTGCCAGCAGTCAAGGACTAGCGGGAGAGGATACGCAGTATTTT. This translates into CASSQGLAGEDTQYF.

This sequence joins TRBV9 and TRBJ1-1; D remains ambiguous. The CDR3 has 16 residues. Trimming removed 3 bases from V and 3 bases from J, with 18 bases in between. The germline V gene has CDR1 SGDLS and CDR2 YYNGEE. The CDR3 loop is CASSATIPGADTEAFF. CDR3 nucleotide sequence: TGTGCCAGCAGCGCCACTATTCCCGGAGCCGACACTGAAGCTTTCTTT.

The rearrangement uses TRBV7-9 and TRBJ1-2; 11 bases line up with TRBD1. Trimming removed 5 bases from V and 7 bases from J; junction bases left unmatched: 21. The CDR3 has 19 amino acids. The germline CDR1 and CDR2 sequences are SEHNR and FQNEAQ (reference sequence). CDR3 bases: TGTGCCAGCAGCCAGGTGGCGGGACAGGGGGTCCCACTATCGGGTGGCTACACCTTC. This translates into CASSQVAGQGVPLSGGYTF.

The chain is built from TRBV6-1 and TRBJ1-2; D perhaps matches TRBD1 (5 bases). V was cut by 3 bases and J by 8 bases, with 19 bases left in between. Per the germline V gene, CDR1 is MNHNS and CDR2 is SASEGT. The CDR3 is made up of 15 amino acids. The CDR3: CASSESQGIFHGYTF. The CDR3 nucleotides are TGTGCCAGCAGTGAGTCCCAGGGCATTTTTCACGGCTACACCTTC.

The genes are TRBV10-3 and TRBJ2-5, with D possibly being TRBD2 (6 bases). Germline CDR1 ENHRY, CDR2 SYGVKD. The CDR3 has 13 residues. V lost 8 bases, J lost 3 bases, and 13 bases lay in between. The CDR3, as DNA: TGTGCCATCCGGAGGGCGTTAAAAGAGACCCAGTACTTC. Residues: CAIRRALKETQYF.